The clone carrying this T cell receptor (beta chain) was recorded once. This record comes from a study of blood T cell repertoires in COVID-19. In the study overall: The United States, Italy and Spain supplied acute and convalescent COVID-19 samples.

In the authors' workflow: By means of reference gene primer amplification, nucleated cell counts were estimated. Libraries were prepared by immunoSEQ multiplex PCR; TCRdb keeps only in-frame clonotypes and omits some of them. V, J and clone size reflect that table, while D and trimming were determined from the DNA. The profile shows about 200,000 clones, about nine tenths of them singletons. Per the germline V gene, CDR1 is LGHNT and CDR2 is FRNRAP. The CDR3 is 16 amino acids. V gave up 5 bases and J gave up 2 bases; unmatched junction bases: 7. The V and J genes are TRBV12-5 and TRBJ2-3; 10 bases map to TRBD2. The source is a man between 18 and 35 years old with active or convalescent COVID-19. The sequencing input was peripheral blood. The CDR3 reads CASGKGLAENTDTQYF. The CDR3, as DNA: TGTGCTAGTGGTAAAGGACTAGCGGAAAACACAGATACGCAGTATTTT.